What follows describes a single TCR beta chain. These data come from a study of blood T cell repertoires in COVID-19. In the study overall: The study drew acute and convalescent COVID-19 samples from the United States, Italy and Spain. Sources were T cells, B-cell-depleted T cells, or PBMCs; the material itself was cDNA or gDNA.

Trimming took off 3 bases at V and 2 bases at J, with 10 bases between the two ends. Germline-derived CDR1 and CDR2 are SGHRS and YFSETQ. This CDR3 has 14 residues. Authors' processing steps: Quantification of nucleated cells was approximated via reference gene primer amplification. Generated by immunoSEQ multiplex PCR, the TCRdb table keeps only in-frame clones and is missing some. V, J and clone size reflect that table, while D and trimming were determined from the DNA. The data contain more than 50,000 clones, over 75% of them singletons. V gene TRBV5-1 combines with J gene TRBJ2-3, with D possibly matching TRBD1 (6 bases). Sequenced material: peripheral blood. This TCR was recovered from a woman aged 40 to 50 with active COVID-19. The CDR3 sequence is CASSYQGYTDTQYF. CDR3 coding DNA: TGCGCCAGCAGCTATCAGGGGTACACAGATACGCAGTATTTT.